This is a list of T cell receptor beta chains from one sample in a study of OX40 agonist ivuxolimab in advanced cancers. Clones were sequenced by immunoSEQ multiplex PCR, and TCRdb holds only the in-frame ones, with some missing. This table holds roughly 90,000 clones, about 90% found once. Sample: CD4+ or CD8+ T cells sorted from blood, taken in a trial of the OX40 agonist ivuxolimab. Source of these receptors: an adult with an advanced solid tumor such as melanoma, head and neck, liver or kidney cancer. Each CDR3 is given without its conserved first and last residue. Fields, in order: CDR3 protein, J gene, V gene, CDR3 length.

ASSLSGEETQY,TRBJ2-5,TRBV11-2,11
ARRQGEGEKLF,TRBJ1-4,TRBV2,11
ASSLGTDTQY,TRBJ2-3,TRBV7-2,10
ASSLVGRYLRDNEQF,TRBJ2-1,TRBV7-2,15
ASSEGREVNTEAF,TRBJ1-1,TRBV2,13
ASSEVKNYGYT,TRBJ1-2,TRBV2,11
ASSRSGRVTDTQY,TRBJ2-3,TRBV6-5,13
ASSQLAGSGYEQY,TRBJ2-7,TRBV4-1,13
ASSLSRGAYEQY,TRBJ2-7,TRBV27,12
ASSVSSGRFDEQY,TRBJ2-7,TRBV2,13
AWSVLLSDEQY,TRBJ2-7,TRBV30,11
ASSHHRAPGELF,TRBJ2-2,TRBV4-2,12
ASSLGAGTDTQY,TRBJ2-3,TRBV10-2,12
ASSEDLSGVHVQADTQY,TRBJ2-3,TRBV6-1,17
ASSSASADRDGYT,TRBJ1-2,TRBV6-5,13
ASSLQRSSYNEQF,TRBJ2-1,TRBV11-2,13
ASSIVGSYEQY,TRBJ2-7,TRBV19,11
AWSVLFTSIATNEKLF,TRBJ1-4,TRBV30,16
SAPDGVELF,TRBJ1-4,TRBV20-1,9
ASSLTRDINTEAF,TRBJ1-1,TRBV28,13
ASSLGGRELF,TRBJ1-4,TRBV11-2,10
ASSYSGTGDQPQH,TRBJ1-5,TRBV6-5,13
AWSRLAGGANVLT,TRBJ2-6,TRBV30,13
ASSLEDPPWYEQY,TRBJ2-7,TRBV11-2,13
ASRPWGGNQPQH,TRBJ1-5,TRBV5-6,12
ASTPGWGGGGFHNEQF,TRBJ2-1,TRBV27,16
ASSGGLAETYEQY,TRBJ2-7,TRBV9,13
ASSQIQKGRDEQF,TRBJ2-1,TRBV4-1,13
ASSASPYGNEQF,TRBJ2-1,TRBV2,12
ASSQPDSTDTQY,TRBJ2-3,TRBV4-1,12
ASSLLAGVTGELF,TRBJ2-2,TRBV5-1,13
ASSLVGGNQPQH,TRBJ1-5,TRBV7-9,12
ASSFWGNEQF,TRBJ2-1,TRBV6-4,10
ASSIYWTGGIAF,TRBJ1-1,TRBV6-5,12
ASTPGLAGETQY,TRBJ2-5,TRBV6-6,12
SVVRYRGTEAF,TRBJ1-1,TRBV29-1,11
ASSPTDTEAF,TRBJ1-1,TRBV18,10
ASGGAGVEQY,TRBJ2-7,TRBV2,10
ASSLDHGLH,TRBJ1-5,TRBV7-9,9
AQGGVRQETQY,TRBJ2-5,TRBV23-1,11
ASSLVGGRAVDTQY,TRBJ2-3,TRBV5-1,14
ASSVGGAARGQF,TRBJ2-1,TRBV7-6,12
ASSPWGTGSYEQY,TRBJ2-7,TRBV4-1,13
ASAPPAENEKLF,TRBJ1-4,TRBV4-1,12
ASSNHFRDRYTEAF,TRBJ1-1,TRBV11-2,14
ASSHGLAGYYEQY,TRBJ2-7,TRBV2,13
ASSYGGQVSIYGYT,TRBJ1-2,TRBV6-5,14
ASNRRGENYEQY,TRBJ2-7,TRBV28,12
ASSSTAPRTETQY,TRBJ2-5,TRBV7-9,13